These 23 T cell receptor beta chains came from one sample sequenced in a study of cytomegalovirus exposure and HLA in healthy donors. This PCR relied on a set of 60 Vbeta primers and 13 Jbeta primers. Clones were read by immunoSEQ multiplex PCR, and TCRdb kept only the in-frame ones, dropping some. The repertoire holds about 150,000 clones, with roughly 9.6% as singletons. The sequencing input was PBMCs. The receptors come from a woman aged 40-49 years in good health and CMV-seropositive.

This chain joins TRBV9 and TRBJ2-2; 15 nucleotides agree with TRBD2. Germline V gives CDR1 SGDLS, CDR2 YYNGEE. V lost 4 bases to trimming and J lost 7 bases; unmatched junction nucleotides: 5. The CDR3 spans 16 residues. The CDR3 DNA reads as TGTGCCAGCAGCCGAGGACTAGCGGGGGGGCGCGGGGAGCTGTTTTTT. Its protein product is CASSRGLAGGRGELFF.

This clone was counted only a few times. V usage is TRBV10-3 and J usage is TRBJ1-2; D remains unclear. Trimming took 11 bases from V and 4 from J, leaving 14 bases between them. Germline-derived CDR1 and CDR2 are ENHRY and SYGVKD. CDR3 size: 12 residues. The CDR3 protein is CASAPAGYGYTF. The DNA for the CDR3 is TGTGCCTCCGCCCCAGCAGGCTATGGCTACACCTTC.

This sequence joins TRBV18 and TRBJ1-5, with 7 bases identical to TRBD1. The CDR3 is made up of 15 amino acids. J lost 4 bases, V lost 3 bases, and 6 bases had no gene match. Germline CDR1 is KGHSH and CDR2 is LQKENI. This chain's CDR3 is CASSPYARGNQPQHF. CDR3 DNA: TGTGCCAGCTCACCTTATGCCAGGGGGAATCAGCCCCAGCATTTT.

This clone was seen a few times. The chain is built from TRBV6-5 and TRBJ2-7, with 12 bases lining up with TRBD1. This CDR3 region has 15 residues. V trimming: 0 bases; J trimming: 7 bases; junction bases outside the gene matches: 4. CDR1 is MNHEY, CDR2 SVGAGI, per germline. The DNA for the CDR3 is TGTGCCAGCAGTTACTCGGGGGACAGGGGGCGAGAGCAGTACTTC. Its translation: CASSYSGDRGREQYF.

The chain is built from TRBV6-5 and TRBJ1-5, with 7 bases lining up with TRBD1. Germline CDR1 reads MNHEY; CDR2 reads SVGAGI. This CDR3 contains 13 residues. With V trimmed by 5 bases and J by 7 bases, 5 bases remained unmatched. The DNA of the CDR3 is TGTGCCAGCAGTGACAGGGTAGGGCAGCCCCAGCATTTT. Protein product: CASSDRVGQPQHF.

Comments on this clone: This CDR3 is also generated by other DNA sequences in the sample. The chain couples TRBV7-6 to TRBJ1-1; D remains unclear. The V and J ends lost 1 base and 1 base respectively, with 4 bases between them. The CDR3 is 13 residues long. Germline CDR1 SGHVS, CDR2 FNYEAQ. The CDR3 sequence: CASSLGQNTEAFF. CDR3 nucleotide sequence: TGTGCCAGCAGCTTAGGACAGAACACTGAAGCTTTCTTT.

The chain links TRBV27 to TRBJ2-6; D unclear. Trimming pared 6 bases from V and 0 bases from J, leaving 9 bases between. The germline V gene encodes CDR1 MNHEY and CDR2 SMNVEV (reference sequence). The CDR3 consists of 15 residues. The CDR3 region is CASRRHDSGANVLTF. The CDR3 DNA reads TGTGCCAGCAGGAGACACGACTCTGGGGCCAACGTCCTGACTTTC.

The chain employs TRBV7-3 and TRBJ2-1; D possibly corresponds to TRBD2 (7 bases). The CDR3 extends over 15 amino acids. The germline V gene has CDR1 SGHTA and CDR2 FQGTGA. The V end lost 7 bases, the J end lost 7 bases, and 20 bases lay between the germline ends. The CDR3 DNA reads TGTGCCAGCACCCCGAGGGGGGGCCTTGGTAATGAGCAGTTCTTC. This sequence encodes CASTPRGGLGNEQFF.

The CDR3 DNA sequence: TGTGCCAGCAGCCCTTACGGGACAGGGAGCACCGGGGAGCTGTTTTTT. It translates to CASSPYGTGSTGELFF. The chain links TRBV9 to TRBJ2-2; 9 positions agree with TRBD1. The V and J ends lost 4 bases and 4 bases, in that order; junction bases with no gene match: 8. This CDR3 is built from 16 residues. Germline CDR1 and CDR2: SGDLS and YYNGEE.

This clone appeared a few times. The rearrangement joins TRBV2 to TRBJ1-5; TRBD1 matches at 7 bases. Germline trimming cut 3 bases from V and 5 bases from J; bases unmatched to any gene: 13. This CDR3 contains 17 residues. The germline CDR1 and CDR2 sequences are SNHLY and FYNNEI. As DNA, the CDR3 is TGTGCCAGCAGTGACTCGACAGGGTTTATAGCCGATCAGCCCCAGCATTTT. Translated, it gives CASSDSTGFIADQPQHF. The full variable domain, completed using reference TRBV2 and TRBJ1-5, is EPEVTQTPSHQVTQMGQEVILRCVPISNHLYFYWYRQILGQKVEFLVSFYNNEISEKSEIFDDQFSVERPDGSNFTLKIRSTKLEDSAMYFCASSDSTGFIADQPQHFGDGTRLSIL.

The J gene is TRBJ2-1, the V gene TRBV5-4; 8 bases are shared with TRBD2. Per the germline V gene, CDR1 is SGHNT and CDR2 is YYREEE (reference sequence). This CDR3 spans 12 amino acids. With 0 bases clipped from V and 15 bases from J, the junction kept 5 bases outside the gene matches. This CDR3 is CASSLGGLGRFF. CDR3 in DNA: TGTGCCAGCAGCTTGGGGGGACTAGGAAGGTTCTTC.

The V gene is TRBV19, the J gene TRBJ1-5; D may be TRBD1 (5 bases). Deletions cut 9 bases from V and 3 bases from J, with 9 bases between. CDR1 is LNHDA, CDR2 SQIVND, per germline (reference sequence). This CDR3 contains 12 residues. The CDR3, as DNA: TGTGCCAGCCGCGGGACCAATCAGCCCCAGCATTTT. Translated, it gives CASRGTNQPQHF.

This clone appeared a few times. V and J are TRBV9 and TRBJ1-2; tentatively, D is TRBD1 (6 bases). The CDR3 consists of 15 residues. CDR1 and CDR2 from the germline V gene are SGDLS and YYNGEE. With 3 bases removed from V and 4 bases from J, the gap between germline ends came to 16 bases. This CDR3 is CASSASLGQRYGYTF. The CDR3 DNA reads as TGTGCCAGCAGCGCTTCGCTTGGACAGCGCTATGGCTACACCTTC.

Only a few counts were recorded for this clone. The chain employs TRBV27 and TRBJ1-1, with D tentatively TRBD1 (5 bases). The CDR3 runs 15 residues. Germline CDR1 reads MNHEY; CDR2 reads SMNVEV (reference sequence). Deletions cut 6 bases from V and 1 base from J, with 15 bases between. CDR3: CASSFYTGRNTEAFF. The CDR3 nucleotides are TGTGCCAGCAGCTTCTACACAGGACGGAACACTGAAGCTTTCTTT.

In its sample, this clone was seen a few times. The CDR3 loop is CASSFDINQPQHF. As DNA, the CDR3 is TGTGCCAGCAGCTTTGACATAAATCAGCCCCAGCATTTT. The V and J genes are TRBV7-9 and TRBJ1-5; D is uncertain. CDR1 is SEHNR, CDR2 FQNEAQ, per germline (reference sequence). CDR3 length: 13 residues. V was trimmed by 3 bases and J by 4 bases, leaving 7 bases between them.

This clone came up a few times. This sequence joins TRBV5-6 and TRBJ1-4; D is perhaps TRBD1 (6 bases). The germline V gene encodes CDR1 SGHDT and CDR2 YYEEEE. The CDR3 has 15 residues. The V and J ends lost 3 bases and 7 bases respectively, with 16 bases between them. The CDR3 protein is CASSWTQGGAEKLFF. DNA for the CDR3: TGTGCCAGCAGCTGGACACAGGGAGGGGCTGAAAAACTGTTTTTT.

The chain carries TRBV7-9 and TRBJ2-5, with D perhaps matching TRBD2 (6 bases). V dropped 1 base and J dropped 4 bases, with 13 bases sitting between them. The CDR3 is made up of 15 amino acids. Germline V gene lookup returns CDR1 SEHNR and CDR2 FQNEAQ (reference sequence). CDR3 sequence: CASSLGLGGGETQYF. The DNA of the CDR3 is TGTGCCAGCAGCTTAGGGTTGGGGGGAGGAGAGACCCAGTACTTC.

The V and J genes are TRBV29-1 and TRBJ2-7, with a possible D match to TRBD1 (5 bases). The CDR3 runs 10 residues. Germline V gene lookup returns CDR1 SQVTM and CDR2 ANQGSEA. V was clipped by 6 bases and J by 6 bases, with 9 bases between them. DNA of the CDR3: TGCAGCGTCCTAGACAGCGAGCAGTACTTC. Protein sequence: CSVLDSEQYF.

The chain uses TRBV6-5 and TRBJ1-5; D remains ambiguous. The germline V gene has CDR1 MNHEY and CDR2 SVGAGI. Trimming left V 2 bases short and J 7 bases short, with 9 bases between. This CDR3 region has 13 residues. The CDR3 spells CASSYRQDQPQHF. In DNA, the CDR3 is TGTGCCAGCAGTTACCGACAAGACCAGCCCCAGCATTTT.

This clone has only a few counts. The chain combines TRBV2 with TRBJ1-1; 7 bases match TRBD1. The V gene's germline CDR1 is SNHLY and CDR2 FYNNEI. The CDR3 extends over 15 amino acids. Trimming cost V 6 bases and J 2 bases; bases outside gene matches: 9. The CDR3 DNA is TGTGCCAGCAGCAACCCCGGGACAGTTAACACTGAAGCTTTCTTT. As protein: CASSNPGTVNTEAFF.

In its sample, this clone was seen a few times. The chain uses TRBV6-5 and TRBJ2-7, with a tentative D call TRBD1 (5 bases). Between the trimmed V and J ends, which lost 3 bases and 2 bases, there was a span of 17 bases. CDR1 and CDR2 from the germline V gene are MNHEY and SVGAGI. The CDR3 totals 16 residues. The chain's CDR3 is CASSYGHSVSTYEQYF. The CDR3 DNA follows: TGTGCCAGCAGTTATGGACATTCGGTTTCCACCTACGAGCAGTACTTC.

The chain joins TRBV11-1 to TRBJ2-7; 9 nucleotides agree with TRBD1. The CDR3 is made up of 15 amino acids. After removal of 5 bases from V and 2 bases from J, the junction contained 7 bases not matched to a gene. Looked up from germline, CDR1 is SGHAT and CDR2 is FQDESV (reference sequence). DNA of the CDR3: TGTGCCAGCAGCCAAGGGACAGGGATTACCTACGAGCAGTACTTC. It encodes CASSQGTGITYEQYF.

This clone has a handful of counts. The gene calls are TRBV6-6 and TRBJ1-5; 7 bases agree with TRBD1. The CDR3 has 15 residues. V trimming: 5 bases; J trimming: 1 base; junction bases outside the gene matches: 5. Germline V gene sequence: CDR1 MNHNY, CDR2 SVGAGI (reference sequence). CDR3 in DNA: TGTGCCAGCAGTCGGACAGGCGAAAGCAATCAGCCCCAGCATTTT. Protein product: CASSRTGESNQPQHF.